This T cell receptor (gamma chain) was observed in a study of gamma-delta chains in newborns, infants, children. Study details: Innate gammadelta T cells reportedly expand polyclonally right after birth, driven by microbial exposure, per the title.

This CDR3 region has 16 residues. CDR1 is GITISATS and CDR2 is ISYDGTV in the germline V gene (reference sequence). TCRdb used CATT to re-call clones from the reads. The sample holds roughly 870 gamma-chain clones; roughly 2.5% are singletons and the top ten take 25%. This clone was recorded a few times. The protein TCRdb lists belongs to a much larger clone and differs from this DNA's translation at residue 8, which points to a read error; the protein shown is made from the DNA. The chain links TRGV9 to TRGJP. Sequencing used blood. This clonotype originated in a child who was a newborn, infant or young child, either healthy, febrile or measles-vaccinated (not recorded which). CDR3 nucleotides: TGTGCCTTGTGGGAGGATCAAGGGTTGGGCAAAAAAATCAAGGTATTT. Translated, it gives CALWEDQGLGKKIKVF.